The 20 T cell receptor beta chains below were found in one sample sequenced in a study of regulatory T cells in long-lasting Graves disease listed by TCRdb under 2021. Library preparation was by multiplex PCR. TCRdb lists the instrument as Illumina HiSeq 4000. TCR beta libraries were built with iRepertoire HTBI primers and Arm-PCR amplification of CDR3 regions. TCRdb reanalyzed the raw reads on its own, using fastp at Q25 for trimming and MiXCR for clone calling, and kept in-frame beta chains. CDR3 protein sequences are deduplicated, and each keeps its most common genes and DNA. This sample lists about 500,000 distinct CDR3 sequences; under 20% were detected once. The top ten clones comprise 9.5% to 15% of the sample. The sample's time point label, in plain terms: newly diagnosed GD, antithyroid drugs for less than 3 months. RNA was extracted from PBMCs in TRIzol for both TCR sequencing and RNA sequencing.

The sample also formed part of further work on T cells in Graves' hyperthyroidism and ophthalmopathy.

The input for sequencing was peripheral blood mononuclear cells (PBMCs), taken at new diagnosis, from a patient treated with antithyroid drugs. The receptors shown here come from a man aged 35 to 55 with Graves disease. Donor details come from another sample of the same person, matched by shared clones.

Turning to this clonotype: This may be a read error, as it is one base from a much larger clone. The J gene is TRBJ2-7, the V gene TRBV3-1; D unclear. This CDR3 has 13 amino acids. The germline V and J ends were trimmed by 5 bases and 7 bases, with 15 bases remaining between them. From germline, CDR1 is LGHDT and CDR2 YNNKEL (reference sequence). The CDR3 nucleotides read TGTGCCAGCAGCTGGGTTGACCACGCGGAGCAGTACTTC. This translates into CASSWVDHAEQYF.

The rearrangement links TRBV5-6 to TRBJ2-5, with D maybe TRBD1 (5 bases). The germline V gene encodes CDR1 SGHDT and CDR2 YYEEEE. The CDR3 loop spans 16 amino acids. V gave up 2 bases and J gave up 1 base, with 15 bases separating them. The CDR3 loop is CASSFFLGQPQETQYF. The CDR3 nucleotides are TGTGCCAGCAGCTTTTTCCTAGGACAACCCCAAGAGACCCAGTACTTC. Looking up the rest from reference TRBV5-6 and TRBJ2-5 gives the full variable domain: DAGVTQSPTHLIKTRGQQVTLRCSPKSGHDTVSWYQQALGQGPQFIFQYYEEEERQRGNFPDRFSGHQFPNYSSELNVNALLLGDSALYLCASSFFLGQPQETQYFGPGTRLLVL.

At least ten counts were recorded for this clonotype. The chain recombines TRBV2 with TRBJ1-1; 8 nucleotides line up with TRBD1. With 5 bases clipped from V and 0 bases from J, the junction kept 8 bases outside the gene matches. Germline CDR1 SNHLY, CDR2 FYNNEI. The CDR3 sequence is 16 residues long. The CDR3 DNA follows: TGTGCCAGCAGTTTCCTGCCAGGGGGCTTGAACACTGAAGCTTTCTTT. Its translation: CASSFLPGGLNTEAFF.

V and J are TRBV24-1 and TRBJ2-1, with 10 bases identical to TRBD1. Losses at the gene ends were 0 bases for V and 9 bases for J; bases not matched to a gene: 4. This CDR3 comprises 15 residues. Germline CDR1 and CDR2: KGHDR and SFDVKD. The CDR3 region has the DNA TGTGCCACCAGTGATTTGGGGACAGGGGAAGGTGAGCAGTTCTTC. This encodes CATSDLGTGEGEQFF.

The V and J genes are TRBV5-4 and TRBJ1-2; TRBD1 is a possible D gene (5 bases). Trimming took off 4 bases at V and 4 bases at J, with 14 bases between the two ends. This CDR3 contains 14 residues. The germline V gene encodes CDR1 SGHNT and CDR2 YYREEE (reference sequence). CDR3 sequence: CASSPARVGYGYTF. CDR3 nucleotides: TGTGCCAGCAGCCCCGCCAGGGTGGGCTATGGCTACACCTTC.

The rearrangement uses TRBV7-2 and TRBJ1-5, with a tentative D call TRBD1 (5 bases). This CDR3 spans 16 amino acids. The germline V gene encodes CDR1 SGHTA and CDR2 FQGNSA. The germline V and J ends were trimmed by 1 base and 3 bases, with 13 bases remaining between them. In nucleotides, the CDR3 is TGTGCCAGCAGCTTAGTGTCAGGGATCAACAATCAGCCCCAGCATTTT. Its protein is CASSLVSGINNQPQHF.

Ten or more counts support this clonotype. This chain uses TRBV7-3 with TRBJ2-2; perhaps TRBD2 as D (5 bases). Germline V CDR1 and CDR2: SGHTA, FQGTGA. The CDR3 has 13 amino acids. Trimming cost V 2 bases and J 6 bases, with 7 bases left between them. CDR3 residues: CASSLEGAGELFF. CDR3 coding DNA: TGTGCCAGCAGCTTAGAGGGCGCCGGGGAGCTGTTTTTT.

This clonotype was seen ten or more times. V is TRBV20-1 and J is TRBJ2-7; 9 bases line up with TRBD2. The V and J ends lost 0 bases and 0 bases, in that order; junction bases with no gene match: 6. Germline V gene sequence: CDR1 DFQATT, CDR2 SNEGSKA (reference sequence). This CDR3 contains 16 residues. This CDR3 is CSARDRREGLSYEQYF. In DNA form, the CDR3 reads TGCAGTGCTAGAGACCGGCGGGAGGGGCTCTCCTACGAGCAGTACTTC.

This clonotype was seen many times. J is TRBJ2-5 and V is TRBV5-1; 9 bases agree with TRBD2. Germline CDR1 reads SGHRS; CDR2 reads YFSETQ. Trimming took 1 base from V and 5 from J; bases not matched to a gene: 3. The CDR3 contains 14 residues. CDR3 loop: CASSLSGTSETQYF. DNA of the CDR3: TGCGCCAGCAGCTTGTCTGGGACTAGCGAGACCCAGTACTTC.

A note on this clonotype: A read error may be the cause here, since a much bigger clone is one base away. This chain uses TRBV27 with TRBJ1-4, with a tentative D call TRBD1 (5 bases). Germline assignment: CDR1 MNHEY and CDR2 SMNVEV (reference sequence). This CDR3 contains 13 residues. The V end was cut by 8 bases, the J end by 5 bases, with 12 bases between. CDR3 DNA: TGTGCCAGCCCAGCCCAGGGAAATGAAAAACTGTTTTTT. It codes for CASPAQGNEKLFF.

The chain employs TRBV2 and TRBJ2-5, with D possibly being TRBD1 (6 bases). Germline loops: CDR1 SNHLY, CDR2 FYNNEI. Trimming cost V 6 bases and J 5 bases, with 19 bases left between them. CDR3 size: 15 residues. CDR3 protein: CASRDGTLPGETQYF. The CDR3 DNA reads as TGTGCCAGCAGGGACGGGACACTTCCTGGGGAGACCCAGTACTTC.

Many counts were recorded for this clonotype. The chain has TRBV10-3 and TRBJ2-2; 9 bases are a match to TRBD1. Trimming removed 10 bases from V and 6 bases from J; junction bases left unmatched: 15. The CDR3 contains 16 residues. The V gene's germline CDR1 is ENHRY and CDR2 SYGVKD. CDR3 protein: CATRGGTGTLPGELFF. Here the CDR3 DNA reads TGTGCCACCCGAGGCGGGACAGGGACCCTACCCGGGGAGCTGTTTTTT.

This clonotype occurred a few times. The chain links TRBV15 to TRBJ2-7; D may correspond to TRBD1 or TRBD2 (5 bases each). CDR1 is LNHNV, CDR2 YYDKDF, per germline (reference sequence). The V end was cut by 1 base, the J end by 0 bases, with 7 bases between. The CDR3 consists of 14 residues. The CDR3 sequence: CATSRGGTSYEQYF. CDR3 bases: TGTGCCACCAGCAGAGGTGGGACCTCCTACGAGCAGTACTTC.

By sample share, this clonotype is large. This chain joins TRBV5-1 and TRBJ2-7; a possible D gene is TRBD1 (5 bases). Germline CDR1 SGHRS, CDR2 YFSETQ. The V end lost 4 bases, the J end lost 4 bases, and 15 bases lay between the germline ends. CDR3 size: 14 residues. The CDR3 nucleotides read TGCGCCAGCAGCGCACAGGAACGGGCTTACGAGCAGTACTTC. Its translation is CASSAQERAYEQYF.

J is TRBJ2-5 and V is TRBV15; 7 bases match TRBD1. CDR3 length equals 13 residues. The V gene end was trimmed by 8 bases and the J gene end by 2 bases; junction bases not matched to a gene: 5. Germline CDR1 and CDR2: LNHNV and YYDKDF (reference sequence). DNA for the CDR3: TGTGCCACCTCAAAGGGACAGCAAGAGACCCAGTACTTC. Translated, it gives CATSKGQQETQYF.

The chain recombines TRBV7-9 with TRBJ2-1, with TRBD1 as a possible D gene (7 bases). V shed 2 bases and J shed 8 bases, with 13 bases lying between them. The CDR3 loop spans 14 amino acids. Germline V CDR1 and CDR2: SEHNR, FQNEAQ (reference sequence). The CDR3 loop is CASSLMTGRYEQFF. In nucleotides, the CDR3 is TGTGCCAGCAGCTTAATGACAGGGAGGTATGAGCAGTTCTTC.

J is TRBJ2-7 and V is TRBV11-2; D tentatively fits TRBD1 or TRBD2 (5 bases each). This CDR3 is built from 15 residues. Germline-derived CDR1 and CDR2 are SGHAT and FQNNGV. The ends were cut back, 5 bases at V and 3 bases at J, with 17 bases in the middle. The CDR3 bases are TGTGCCAGCAGCCAAAACCGGGACGGCCACTACGAGCAGTACTTC. This encodes CASSQNRDGHYEQYF.

This chain links TRBV20-1 with TRBJ2-7; TRBD2 matches at 10 bases. Germline V gene data show CDR1 as DFQATT and CDR2 as SNEGSKA (reference sequence). The junction had 8 bases not matched to a gene; V was cut back by 5 bases and J by 1 base. The CDR3 length is 15 residues. Here the CDR3 DNA reads TGCAGTGCTCCAGGGGGTAGCGGGAGGTCCTACGAGCAGTACTTC. It codes for CSAPGGSGRSYEQYF.

This clonotype came up many times. This chain joins TRBV12-5 and TRBJ2-2, with D perhaps TRBD1 (6 bases). Per the germline V gene, CDR1 is LGHNT and CDR2 is FRNRAP. V shed 6 bases and J shed 6 bases, with 20 bases lying between them. CDR3 size: 16 residues. CDR3 nucleotides: TGTGCTAGTGGCAACATTGTTGGGGGCGTGTCCGGGGAGCTGTTTTTT. Its translation is CASGNIVGGVSGELFF.

This clonotype was seen repeatedly, ten times or more. The V and J genes are TRBV2 and TRBJ2-4; either TRBD1 or TRBD2 may supply D (5 bases each). Trimming removed 6 bases at V and 9 bases at J, with 18 bases between. Germline lookup yields CDR1 SNHLY and CDR2 FYNNEI. The CDR3 is made up of 14 amino acids. The CDR3 spells CASRGRDPLSIQYF. The CDR3 DNA reads as TGTGCCAGCAGGGGCCGGGACCCCCTCAGCATTCAGTACTTC.